These 15 T cell receptor beta chains share one sample of origin, sequenced in a study of blood T cell repertoires in COVID-19. Sequencing was performed with immunoSEQ multiplex PCR; in TCRdb, only in-frame clones are kept and a portion is missing. This sample yields around 230,000 clones, of which roughly 85% are seen a single time; 2% to 3% belongs to the top ten. Material for sequencing was peripheral blood. The receptors come from a woman in her sixties or seventies with active or convalescent COVID-19.

This chain uses TRBV30 with TRBJ2-2, with D possibly TRBD2 on 6 matching bases. CDR1 GTSNPN and CDR2 SVGIG come from the germline V gene (reference sequence). V lost 4 bases to trimming and J lost 9 bases, with 15 bases between them. The CDR3 consists of 13 residues. CDR3 nucleotides: TGTGCCTGGAATAGTGCGGGATTATGGGAGCTGTTTTTT. It specifies CAWNSAGLWELFF.

The chain uses TRBV11-2 and TRBJ2-1, with 12 bases identical to TRBD2. Trimming took 5 bases from V and 6 from J; bases not matched to a gene: 5. Per the germline V gene, CDR1 is SGHAT and CDR2 is FQNNGV. The CDR3 has 15 residues. The CDR3 DNA reads as TGTGCCAGCAGCCGAAGACTAGCGGGAGTCAATGAGCAGTTCTTC. Amino acid sequence: CASSRRLAGVNEQFF.

The rearrangement uses TRBV5-1 and TRBJ1-3; D is undetermined. This CDR3 comprises 14 residues. Germline assignment: CDR1 SGHRS and CDR2 YFSETQ. Trimming removed 4 bases at V and 3 bases at J, with 11 bases between. CDR3 bases: TGCGCCAGCAGCCTGGCGGGGTTTGGAAACACCATATATTTT. It specifies CASSLAGFGNTIYF.

V usage is TRBV9 and J usage is TRBJ1-2, with 12 bases fitting TRBD1. The CDR3 runs 17 residues. Germline loops: CDR1 SGDLS, CDR2 YYNGEE. Germline trimming cut 5 bases from V and 6 bases from J; bases unmatched to any gene: 14. Here the CDR3 DNA reads TGTGCCAGCAGTCCCGGGTACGGGACAGGGGGCTGGAATGGCTACACCTTC. This encodes CASSPGYGTGGWNGYTF.

Details on this clone: The sample contains more than one DNA sequence encoding this CDR3. The J gene is TRBJ1-2, the V gene TRBV5-1; 9 bases are a match to TRBD1. The germline V gene has CDR1 SGHRS and CDR2 YFSETQ. CDR3 length: 13 residues. The junction had 2 bases not matched to a gene; V was cut back by 4 bases and J by 4 bases. The CDR3 DNA is TGCGCCAGCAGCCCGGGACAGGGCTATGGCTACACCTTC. It yields the protein CASSPGQGYGYTF.

V is TRBV23-1 and J is TRBJ2-5; a weak D match, TRBD1 (5 bases). TRBV23-1 is noted as an ORF with a role that remains uncertain. The CDR3 sequence is 15 residues long. V lost 4 bases to trimming and J lost 1 base, with 13 bases between them. DNA of the CDR3: TGCGCCAGCAGTCGGGCGTCAGGGTCCCAAGAGACCCAGTACTTC. It is translated as CASSRASGSQETQYF.

J is TRBJ1-2 and V is TRBV18, with TRBD1 identical over 8 bases. The junction had 8 bases not matched to a gene; V was cut back by 6 bases and J by 8 bases. The CDR3 totals 13 residues. Germline V gene lookup returns CDR1 KGHSH and CDR2 LQKENI. In DNA form, the CDR3 reads TGTGCCAGCTCCTCGGGACAGGATACCGGCTACACCTTC. Translated, it gives CASSSGQDTGYTF. Full variable domain (remainder filled in from reference TRBV18 and TRBJ1-2): NAGVMQNPRHLVRRRGQEARLRCSPMKGHSHVYWYRQLPEEGLKFMVYLQKENIIDESGMPKERFSAEFPKEGPSILRIQQVVRGDSAAYFCASSSGQDTGYTFGSGTRLTVV.

V gene TRBV19 combines with J gene TRBJ2-7; a possible D gene is TRBD1 (6 bases). Germline V gene data show CDR1 as LNHDA and CDR2 as SQIVND (reference sequence). The V end lost 4 bases, the J end lost 5 bases, and 15 bases lay between the germline ends. The CDR3 loop spans 14 amino acids. The CDR3 sequence is CASSTPNQGHEQYF. In nucleotides, the CDR3 is TGTGCCAGTAGTACCCCCAATCAGGGGCACGAGCAGTACTTC.

The chain recombines TRBV5-1 with TRBJ1-2; D is possibly TRBD1 (5 bases). This CDR3 region has 15 residues. Germline V gene lookup returns CDR1 SGHRS and CDR2 YFSETQ. V was shortened by 3 bases and J by 0 bases, with 12 bases between the two germline ends. CDR3 residues: CASSSGLTANYGYTF. For the CDR3, the DNA is TGCGCCAGCAGCTCGGGACTTACAGCTAACTATGGCTACACCTTC.

The chain links TRBV18 to TRBJ2-7; D is unclear. The length of the CDR3 is 13 residues. Germline CDR1 and CDR2: KGHSH and LQKENI. V was shortened by 4 bases and J by 0 bases, with 7 bases between the two germline ends. The CDR3: CASSLRVSYEQYF. The CDR3 bases are TGTGCCAGCTCACTCCGGGTCTCCTACGAGCAGTACTTC.

V and J are TRBV7-2 and TRBJ1-2; 7 bases line up with TRBD1. The CDR3 has 14 residues. Germline CDR1 and CDR2: SGHTA and FQGNSA. Trimming at V came to 3 bases and at J to 8 bases, leaving 9 bases not matched to a gene. The CDR3 DNA sequence: TGTGCCAGCAGCTTCTATCAGGGGGTCGGCGGCTACACCTTC. It yields the protein CASSFYQGVGGYTF. The variable domain in full, with the rest retrieved from reference TRBV7-2 and TRBJ1-2, is GAGVSQSPSNKVTEKGKDVELRCDPISGHTALYWYRQSLGQGLEFLIYFQGNSAPDKSGLPSDRFSAERTGGSVSTLTIQRTQQEDSAVYLCASSFYQGVGGYTFGSGTRLTVV.

The rearrangement links TRBV6-5 to TRBJ2-1; the D gene is possibly TRBD1 (8 bases). V lost 8 bases, J lost 7 bases, and 21 bases lay in between. The CDR3 runs 15 residues. CDR1 is MNHEY, CDR2 SVGAGI, per germline. This chain's CDR3 is CASGGRQGIGNEQFF. The CDR3 DNA follows: TGTGCCAGCGGCGGGAGACAGGGGATAGGAAATGAGCAGTTCTTC.

The chain is built from TRBV5-1 and TRBJ2-2, with D possibly being TRBD2 (5 bases). Germline CDR1 reads SGHRS; CDR2 reads YFSETQ. The CDR3 is 14 amino acids. Deletions cut 5 bases from V and 2 bases from J, with 10 bases between. The CDR3 region has the DNA TGCGCCAGCAGGAGTGCGGGTAACACCGGGGAGCTGTTTTTT. Translation: CASRSAGNTGELFF. Variable domain in full (rest from reference TRBV5-1 and TRBJ2-2): KAGVTQTPRYLIKTRGQQVTLSCSPISGHRSVSWYQQTPGQGLQFLFEYFSETQRNKGNFPGRFSGRQFSNSRSEMNVSTLELGDSALYLCASRSAGNTGELFFGEGSRLTVL.

The chain combines TRBV5-1 with TRBJ2-5; tentatively, D is TRBD1 (6 bases). Trimming removed 5 bases from V and 3 bases from J, with 8 bases in between. The CDR3 covers 12 residues. CDR1 and CDR2 (germline): SGHRS, YFSETQ. Written as DNA, the CDR3 is TGCGCCAGCAGACAGGGAGAAGAGACCCAGTACTTC. It encodes CASRQGEETQYF.

The V and J genes are TRBV19 and TRBJ2-7; TRBD1 matches at 7 bases. This CDR3 has 13 residues. Germline CDR1 is LNHDA and CDR2 is SQIVND (reference sequence). V lost 6 bases and J lost 4; bases outside the gene matches: 6. CDR3 sequence: CASRQGRAYEQYF. DNA for the CDR3: TGTGCCAGTAGACAGGGGCGCGCTTACGAGCAGTACTTC. Complete variable domain (other parts from reference TRBV19 and TRBJ2-7): DGGITQSPKYLFRKEGQNVTLSCEQNLNHDAMYWYRQDPGQGLRLIYYSQIVNDFQKGDIAEGYSVSREKKESFPLTVTSAQKNPTAFYLCASRQGRAYEQYFGPGTRLTVT.